This T cell receptor beta chain is drawn from a study of radiotherapy plus CTLA-4 blockade in lung cancer. The method was immunoSEQ multiplex PCR; TCRdb's version includes in-frame clones alone and lacks a portion of them. The sample includes about 39,000 clones, approximately 79% seen only once; the top ten take around 22%. Receiving focal radiation plus CTLA-4 blockade with ipilimumab were patients who had chemo-refractory metastatic non-small-cell lung cancer. With 6 bases removed from V and 2 bases from J, the gap between germline ends came to 20 bases. This CDR3 is built from 16 residues. Germline CDR1 MGHDK, CDR2 SYGVNS.

Sequencing was performed on peripheral blood, taken from a patient treated with radiotherapy plus ipilimumab. The clonotype was recovered from a human donor with non-small cell lung cancer that progressed on radiotherapy plus ipilimumab. The chain is built from TRBV25-1 and TRBJ2-7; D is possibly TRBD1 (6 bases). The DNA of the CDR3 is TGTGCCAGCAGCGGGACAAGGCCTTCCTCGCCCTACGAGCAGTACTTC. It codes for CASSGTRPSSPYEQYF.